The 20 T cell receptor beta chains given below trace back to one sample, sequenced in a study of blood T cell repertoires in COVID-19. The data were produced by immunoSEQ multiplex PCR, yet TCRdb's version contains in-frame clones alone and is incomplete. The sample carries 450,000 to 600,000 clones, around 90% recorded once. Sequencing was performed on PBMCs or T cells enriched from blood (not recorded which). The receptors stem from a woman in her late teens or twenties who had recovered from COVID-19.

The chain is built from TRBV12-5 and TRBJ2-5; a weak D match, TRBD1 (6 bases). This CDR3 has 16 amino acids. From germline, CDR1 is LGHNT and CDR2 FRNRAP. V lost 2 bases to trimming and J lost 3 bases, with 16 bases between them. CDR3 DNA: TGTGCTAGTGGTTTGACTCCCGGGACATCGAAAGAGACCCAGTACTTC. Protein sequence: CASGLTPGTSKETQYF.

This chain joins TRBV23-1 and TRBJ1-6; 8 bases fit TRBD1. TRBV23-1 is labeled an ORF, and its function is uncertain. After removal of 10 bases from V and 10 bases from J, the junction contained 15 bases not matched to a gene. This CDR3 has 15 residues. In nucleotides, the CDR3 is TGCGCCACTACACCAAGGGACAGGTCGATCTCACCCCTCCACTTT. Its protein product is CATTPRDRSISPLHF.

This clone is a singleton in its sample. The rearrangement joins TRBV6-2 or TRBV6-3 to TRBJ1-5; the match to TRBD1 covers 7 bases. Trimming took 3 bases from V and 3 from J; bases not matched to a gene: 8. Germline-derived CDR1 and CDR2 are MNHEY and SVGEGT. The CDR3 length is 16 residues. This CDR3 is CASSYGTAGANQPQHF. CDR3 nucleotides: TGTGCCAGCAGTTATGGGACAGCGGGGGCCAATCAGCCCCAGCATTTT.

Concerning this clone: The sample holds other DNA sequences that translate to the same CDR3. Written as DNA, the CDR3 is TGTGCCAGTAGTATGCGGCAGGGGGTCAGCTATGGCTACACCTTC. Amino acid sequence: CASSMRQGVSYGYTF. The V gene is TRBV19, the J gene TRBJ1-2; 7 bases fit TRBD1. This CDR3 is built from 15 residues. Looked up from germline, CDR1 is LNHDA and CDR2 is SQIVND (reference sequence). The junction had 8 bases not matched to a gene; V was cut back by 3 bases and J by 4 bases.

V gene TRBV5-1 combines with J gene TRBJ1-2; 9 bases line up with TRBD1. The ends lost 0 bases at V and 6 bases at J; junction bases unmatched: 6. Germline V CDR1 and CDR2: SGHRS, YFSETQ. The length of the CDR3 is 15 residues. The DNA for the CDR3 is TGCGCCAGCAGCTTGGATCCGGGACAGGGACATGGCTACACCTTC. It specifies CASSLDPGQGHGYTF.

The J gene is TRBJ1-6, the V gene TRBV6-1; a weak D match, TRBD1 (6 bases). Per germline, CDR1 MNHNS and CDR2 SASEGT. The CDR3 has 16 residues. V lost 1 base, J lost 10 bases, and 17 bases lay in between. As DNA, the CDR3 is TGTGCCAGCAGTGAAGGTACAGGGTCTGACGGGTCACCCCTCCACTTT. Protein product: CASSEGTGSDGSPLHF.

V usage is TRBV5-1 and J usage is TRBJ1-1; D is uncertain. Germline-derived CDR1 and CDR2 are SGHRS and YFSETQ. V dropped 1 base and J dropped 0 bases, with 7 bases sitting between them. CDR3 length: 14 amino acids. CDR3 DNA: TGCGCCAGCAGCTTGTCAGGATTGAACACTGAAGCTTTCTTT. Amino acid sequence: CASSLSGLNTEAFF.

The chain joins TRBV30 to TRBJ1-6; TRBD1 matches at 9 bases. CDR1 is GTSNPN, CDR2 SVGIG, per germline (reference sequence). This CDR3 contains 16 residues. V dropped 1 base and J dropped 9; count of bases not matched to a gene: 10. This chain's CDR3 is CAWSDRTGESGSPLHF. CDR3 sequence (DNA): TGTGCCTGGAGTGATCGGACAGGGGAGTCCGGTTCACCCCTCCACTTT.

This chain uses TRBV6-2 or TRBV6-3 with TRBJ2-7; D might be TRBD1 (6 bases). The V end lost 6 bases, the J end lost 4 bases, and 19 bases lay between the germline ends. This CDR3 has 15 amino acids. Germline V gives CDR1 MNHEY, CDR2 SVGEGT. The CDR3 loop is CASSSRQEVGYEQYF. The DNA of the CDR3 is TGTGCCAGCAGCTCTCGACAGGAAGTGGGGTACGAGCAGTACTTC.

J is TRBJ2-2 and V is TRBV5-1; D ambiguous. V dropped 0 bases and J dropped 2 bases, with 8 bases sitting between them. The V gene's germline CDR1 is SGHRS and CDR2 YFSETQ. The CDR3 has 15 amino acids. The CDR3 sequence: CASSLGAGNTGELFF. The CDR3 DNA follows: TGCGCCAGCAGCTTGGGGGCAGGTAACACCGGGGAGCTGTTTTTT.

The J gene is TRBJ2-7, the V gene TRBV10-1; TRBD1 aligns across 8 bases. CDR3 size: 13 residues. Germline CDR1 and CDR2: WNHNN and SYGVQD (reference sequence). V lost 8 bases, J lost 3 bases, and 6 bases stayed unmatched. The CDR3 here is CASARQGIYEQYF. In DNA, the CDR3 is TGCGCCAGCGCCAGACAGGGGATCTACGAGCAGTACTTC.

This clone has just one count. The CDR3 coding sequence is TGTGCCAGCGGTAAAGGGACAGGTGATGAAAAACTGTTTTTT. Translation gives CASGKGTGDEKLFF. The chain combines TRBV2 with TRBJ1-4, with 8 bases that match TRBD1. Germline CDR1 and CDR2: SNHLY and FYNNEI. This CDR3 is 14 amino acids long. The J segment lost 6 bases and the V segment lost 8 bases, leaving 8 bases of the junction unmatched.

V and J are TRBV2 and TRBJ2-5; perhaps TRBD2 as D (5 bases). The V end was cut by 7 bases, the J end by 3 bases, with 12 bases between. CDR1 is SNHLY, CDR2 FYNNEI, per germline. This CDR3 has 13 amino acids. CDR3 DNA: TGTGCCAGCAACAGAGGGAGAGAAGAGACCCAGTACTTC. Its translation: CASNRGREETQYF.

This rearrangement joins TRBV4-2 to TRBJ2-5, with TRBD2 matching 7 bases. The CDR3 extends over 17 amino acids. J gave up 0 bases and V 1 base, and 8 bases lay outside the gene matches. Germline V gene data show CDR1 as LGHNA and CDR2 as YNFKEQ. The CDR3 bases are TGTGCCAGCAGCCAAGCCCCAACTAGCGACTACCAAGAGACCCAGTACTTC. Its protein product is CASSQAPTSDYQETQYF.

The chain uses TRBV12-3 or TRBV12-4 and TRBJ1-2; D is unresolved. CDR3 length: 13 residues. The V gene lost 4 bases and the J gene lost 4 bases, with 10 bases spanning the gap. CDR3: CASSSQLFYGYTF. CDR3 sequence (DNA): TGTGCCAGCAGTTCACAGCTTTTCTATGGCTACACCTTC.

The chain has TRBV9 and TRBJ2-7, with 7 bases that match TRBD2. The J segment lost 5 bases and the V segment lost 4 bases, leaving 9 bases of the junction unmatched. The CDR3 is made up of 14 amino acids. Germline V CDR1 and CDR2: SGDLS, YYNGEE. The CDR3 loop is CASSPQRGIHEQYF. Here the CDR3 DNA reads TGTGCCAGCAGCCCCCAGCGGGGAATCCACGAGCAGTACTTC.

This clone showed up just once. The gene calls are TRBV11-3 and TRBJ2-7; 10 nucleotides match TRBD1. Germline trimming cut 5 bases from V and 6 bases from J; bases unmatched to any gene: 4. The CDR3 sequence is 13 residues long. The germline CDR1 and CDR2 sequences are SGHNT and YENEEA. The CDR3 DNA reads as TGTGCCAGCAGCAGGGGGGACAGGGGCGAGCAGTACTTC. Translating it yields CASSRGDRGEQYF.

The J gene is TRBJ2-3, the V gene TRBV11-2; TRBD2 agrees at 9 bases. The V segment lost 3 bases and the J segment 0 bases; nucleotides outside the gene matches: 13. The germline CDR1 and CDR2 sequences are SGHAT and FQNNGV. The CDR3 loop spans 19 amino acids. The DNA for the CDR3 is TGTGCCAGCAGCTTGACCAGGAGCGGGGGGACTTCTAGCACAGATACGCAGTATTTT. Its translation is CASSLTRSGGTSSTDTQYF.

Here the CDR3 reads CASSFFRGSSYNSPLHF. In DNA form, the CDR3 reads TGTGCCAGCAGCTTTTTTAGGGGGAGCTCCTATAATTCACCCCTCCACTTT. This rearrangement joins TRBV7-9 to TRBJ1-6; D is perhaps TRBD1 (6 bases). Between the trimmed V and J ends, which lost 3 bases and 0 bases, there was a span of 12 bases. The CDR3 has 17 amino acids. CDR1 is SEHNR, CDR2 FQNEAQ, per germline (reference sequence).

This clone was found once. This chain joins TRBV5-4 and TRBJ1-4; 8 bases match TRBD1. In germline, CDR1 is SGHNT, CDR2 YYREEE (reference sequence). The CDR3 is made up of 15 amino acids. With 9 bases clipped from V and 3 bases from J, the junction kept 10 bases outside the gene matches. This chain's CDR3 is CATGGQGTPNEKLFF. The CDR3 region has the DNA TGTGCCACTGGCGGACAGGGAACACCTAATGAAAAACTGTTTTTT.